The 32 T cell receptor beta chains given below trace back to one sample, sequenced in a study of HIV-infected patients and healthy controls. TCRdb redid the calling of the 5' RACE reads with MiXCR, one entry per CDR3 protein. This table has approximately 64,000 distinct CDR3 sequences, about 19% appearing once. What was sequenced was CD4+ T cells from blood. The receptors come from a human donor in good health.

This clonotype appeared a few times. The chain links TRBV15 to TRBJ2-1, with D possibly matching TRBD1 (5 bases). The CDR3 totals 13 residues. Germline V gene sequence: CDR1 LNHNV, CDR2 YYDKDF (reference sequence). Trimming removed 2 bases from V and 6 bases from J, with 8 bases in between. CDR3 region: CATSRRQGNEQFF. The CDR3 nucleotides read TGTGCCACCAGCAGACGGCAGGGCAATGAGCAGTTCTTC.

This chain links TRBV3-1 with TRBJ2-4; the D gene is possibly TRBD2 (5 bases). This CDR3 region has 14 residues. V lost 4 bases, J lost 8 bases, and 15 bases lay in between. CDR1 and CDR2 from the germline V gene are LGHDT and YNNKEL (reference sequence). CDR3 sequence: CASSRWLAIDIQYF. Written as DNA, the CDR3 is TGTGCCAGCAGCCGGTGGCTAGCCATAGACATTCAGTACTTC.

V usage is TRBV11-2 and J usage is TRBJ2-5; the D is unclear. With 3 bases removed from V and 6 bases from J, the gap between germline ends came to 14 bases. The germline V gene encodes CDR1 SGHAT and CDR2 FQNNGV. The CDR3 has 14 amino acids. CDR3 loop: CASSFFLDSKTQYF. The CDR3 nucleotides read TGTGCCAGCAGCTTCTTTCTAGATTCGAAGACCCAGTACTTC.

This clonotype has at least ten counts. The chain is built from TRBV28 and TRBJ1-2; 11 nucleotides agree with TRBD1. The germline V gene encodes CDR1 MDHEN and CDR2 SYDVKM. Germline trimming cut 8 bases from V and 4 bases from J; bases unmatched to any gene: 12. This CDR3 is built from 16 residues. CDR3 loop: CASCPAGQGVVYGYTF. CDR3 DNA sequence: TGTGCCAGCTGTCCCGCGGGACAGGGGGTAGTCTATGGCTACACCTTC.

CDR3 sequence: CAWSTGQTSNQPQHF. CDR3 sequence (DNA): TGTGCCTGGAGTACGGGACAGACTAGCAATCAGCCCCAGCATTTT. The chain joins TRBV30 to TRBJ1-5, with 7 bases aligning to TRBD1. Germline CDR1 is GTSNPN and CDR2 is SVGIG (reference sequence). CDR3 length: 15 amino acids. Germline trimming cut 2 bases from V and 0 bases from J; bases unmatched to any gene: 4. Full variable domain (outside the CDR3, taken from reference TRBV30 and TRBJ1-5): SQTIHQWPATLVQPVGSPLSLECTVEGTSNPNLYWYRQAAGRGLQLLFYSVGIGQISSEVPQNLSASRPQDRQFILSSKKLLLSDSGFYLCAWSTGQTSNQPQHFGDGTRLSIL.

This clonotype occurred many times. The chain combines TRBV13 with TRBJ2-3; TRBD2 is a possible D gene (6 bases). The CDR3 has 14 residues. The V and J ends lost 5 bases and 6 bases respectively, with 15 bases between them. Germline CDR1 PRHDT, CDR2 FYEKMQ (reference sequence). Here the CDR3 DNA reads TGTGCCAGCAGCAAGGAGGGTCATGGGGATACGCAGTATTTT. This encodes CASSKEGHGDTQYF. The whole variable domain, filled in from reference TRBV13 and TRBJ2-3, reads AAGVIQSPRHLIKEKRETATLKCYPIPRHDTVYWYQQGPGQDPQFLISFYEKMQSDKGSIPDRFSAQQFSDYHSELNMSSLELGDSALYFCASSKEGHGDTQYFGPGTRLTVL.

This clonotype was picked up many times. CDR3: CASSFDRGATYEQYF. In DNA, the CDR3 is TGTGCCAGCAGCTTCGACAGGGGAGCCACCTACGAGCAGTACTTC. The rearrangement uses TRBV11-2 and TRBJ2-7; 8 nucleotides line up with TRBD1. Germline assignment: CDR1 SGHAT and CDR2 FQNNGV. V gave up 3 bases and J gave up 2 bases; unmatched junction bases: 6. This CDR3 spans 15 amino acids.

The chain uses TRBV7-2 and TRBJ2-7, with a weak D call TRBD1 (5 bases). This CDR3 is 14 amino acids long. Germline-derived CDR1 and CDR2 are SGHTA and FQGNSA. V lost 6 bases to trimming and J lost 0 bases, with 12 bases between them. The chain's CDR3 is CASRETGSSYEQYF. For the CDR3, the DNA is TGTGCCAGCAGAGAAACAGGTAGCTCCTACGAGCAGTACTTC.

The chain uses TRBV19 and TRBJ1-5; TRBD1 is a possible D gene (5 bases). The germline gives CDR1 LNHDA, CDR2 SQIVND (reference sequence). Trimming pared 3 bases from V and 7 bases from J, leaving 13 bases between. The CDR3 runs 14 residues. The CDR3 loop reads CASSIRGNGQPQHF. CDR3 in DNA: TGTGCCAGTAGTATTAGGGGAAACGGACAGCCCCAGCATTTT.

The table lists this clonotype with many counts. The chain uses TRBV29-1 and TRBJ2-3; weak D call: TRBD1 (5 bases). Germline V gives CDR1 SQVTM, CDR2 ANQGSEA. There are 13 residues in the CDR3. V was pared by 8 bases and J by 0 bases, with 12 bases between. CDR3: CSSDSYSTDTQYF. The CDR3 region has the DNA TGCAGCTCTGACAGCTACAGCACAGATACGCAGTATTTT.

DNA of the CDR3: TGTGCCAGCAGCTTAACGGCAGGGGGCTTGAAAAACATTCAGTACTTC. It yields the protein CASSLTAGGLKNIQYF. The rearrangement links TRBV7-9 to TRBJ2-4; 8 nucleotides match TRBD1. Germline CDR1 reads SEHNR; CDR2 reads FQNEAQ (reference sequence). J was trimmed by 4 bases and V by 2 bases; bases with no gene match: 7. The CDR3 is 16 residues long. The whole variable domain, filled in from reference TRBV7-9 and TRBJ2-4, reads DTGVSQNPRHKITKRGQNVTFRCDPISEHNRLYWYRQTLGQGPEFLTYFQNEAQLEKSRLLSDRFSAERPKGSFSTLEIQRTEQGDSAMYLCASSLTAGGLKNIQYFGAGTRLSVL.

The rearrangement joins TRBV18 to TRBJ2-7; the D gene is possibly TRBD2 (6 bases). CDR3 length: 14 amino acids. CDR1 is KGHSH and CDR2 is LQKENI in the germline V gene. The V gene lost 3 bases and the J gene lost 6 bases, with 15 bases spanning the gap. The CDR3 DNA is TGTGCCAGCTCACCGACCGCCAGGGACTTCGAGCAGTACTTC. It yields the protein CASSPTARDFEQYF.

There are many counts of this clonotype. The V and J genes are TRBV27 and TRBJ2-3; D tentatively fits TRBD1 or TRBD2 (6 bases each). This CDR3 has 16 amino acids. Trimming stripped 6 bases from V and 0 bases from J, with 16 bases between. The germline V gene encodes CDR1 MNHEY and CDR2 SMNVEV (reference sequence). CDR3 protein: CASSPIGGPSTDTQYF. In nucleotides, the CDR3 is TGTGCCAGCAGCCCTATCGGGGGCCCTAGCACAGATACGCAGTATTTT.

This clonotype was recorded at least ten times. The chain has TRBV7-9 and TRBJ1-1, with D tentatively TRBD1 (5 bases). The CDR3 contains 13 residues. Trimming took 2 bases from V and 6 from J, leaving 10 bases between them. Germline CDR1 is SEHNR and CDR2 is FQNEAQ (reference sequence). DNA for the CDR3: TGTGCCAGCAGCTTATCAGGGTACTCTGAAGCTTTCTTT. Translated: CASSLSGYSEAFF.

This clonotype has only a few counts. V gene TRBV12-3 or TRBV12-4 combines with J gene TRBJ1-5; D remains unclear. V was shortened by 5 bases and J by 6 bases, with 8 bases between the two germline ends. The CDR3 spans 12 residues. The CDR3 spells CASSPRIQPQHF. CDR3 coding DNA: TGTGCCAGCAGTCCCCGGATTCAGCCCCAGCATTTT.

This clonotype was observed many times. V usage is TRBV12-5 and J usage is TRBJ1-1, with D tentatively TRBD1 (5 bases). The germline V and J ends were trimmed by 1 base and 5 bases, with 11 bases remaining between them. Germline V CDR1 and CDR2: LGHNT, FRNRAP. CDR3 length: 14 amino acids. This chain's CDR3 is CASGLGTGLTEAFF. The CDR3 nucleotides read TGTGCTAGTGGTTTGGGGACGGGGCTGACTGAAGCTTTCTTT.

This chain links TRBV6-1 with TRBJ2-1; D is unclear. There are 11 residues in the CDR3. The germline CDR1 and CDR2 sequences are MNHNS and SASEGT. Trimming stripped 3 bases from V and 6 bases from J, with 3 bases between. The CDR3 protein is CASSEGNEQFF. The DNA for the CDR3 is TGTGCCAGCAGTGAGGGCAATGAGCAGTTCTTC.

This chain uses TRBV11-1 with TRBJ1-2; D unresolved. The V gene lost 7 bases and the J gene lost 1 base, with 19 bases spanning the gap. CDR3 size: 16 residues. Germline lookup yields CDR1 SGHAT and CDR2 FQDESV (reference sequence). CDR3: CASTPIRNALNYGYTF. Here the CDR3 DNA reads TGTGCCAGCACCCCGATTCGGAACGCCCTTAACTATGGCTACACCTTC.

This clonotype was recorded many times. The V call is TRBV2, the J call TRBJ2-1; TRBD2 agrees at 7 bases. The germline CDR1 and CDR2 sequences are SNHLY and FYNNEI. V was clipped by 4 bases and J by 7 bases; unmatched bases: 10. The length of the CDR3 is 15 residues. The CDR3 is CASSVASGLRNEQFF. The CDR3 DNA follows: TGTGCCAGCAGTGTCGCTAGCGGTCTGAGGAATGAGCAGTTCTTC.

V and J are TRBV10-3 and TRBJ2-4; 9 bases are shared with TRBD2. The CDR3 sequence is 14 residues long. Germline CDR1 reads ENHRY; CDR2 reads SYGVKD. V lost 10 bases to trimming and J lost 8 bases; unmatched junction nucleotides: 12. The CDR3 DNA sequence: TGTGCCACCGGCGGGCGGGGGGGCCAAGACATTCAGTACTTC. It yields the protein CATGGRGGQDIQYF.

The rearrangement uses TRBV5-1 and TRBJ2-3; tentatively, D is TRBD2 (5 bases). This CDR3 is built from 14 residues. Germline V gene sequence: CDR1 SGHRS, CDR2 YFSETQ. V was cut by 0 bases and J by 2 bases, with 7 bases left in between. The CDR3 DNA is TGCGCCAGCAGCTTGGAAGCGGCCACAGATACGCAGTATTTT. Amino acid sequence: CASSLEAATDTQYF.

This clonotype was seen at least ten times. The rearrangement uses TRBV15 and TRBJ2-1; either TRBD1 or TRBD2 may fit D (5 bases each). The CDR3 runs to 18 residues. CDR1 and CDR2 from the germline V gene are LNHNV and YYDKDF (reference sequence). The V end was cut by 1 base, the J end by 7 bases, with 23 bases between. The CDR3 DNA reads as TGTGCCACCAGCAGAGGTCCTCCACCGGGACGGAGGAGTAATGAGCAGTTCTTC. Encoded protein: CATSRGPPPGRRSNEQFF.

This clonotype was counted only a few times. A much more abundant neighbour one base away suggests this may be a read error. The CDR3, as DNA: TGTGCCAGCTCACCACACAGCACAGATACGCAGTATTTT. Translation gives CASSPHSTDTQYF. The chain uses TRBV18 and TRBJ2-3, with D unclear. V lost 1 base to trimming and J lost 0 bases, with 2 bases between them. This CDR3 has 13 residues. The germline CDR1 and CDR2 sequences are KGHSH and LQKENI.

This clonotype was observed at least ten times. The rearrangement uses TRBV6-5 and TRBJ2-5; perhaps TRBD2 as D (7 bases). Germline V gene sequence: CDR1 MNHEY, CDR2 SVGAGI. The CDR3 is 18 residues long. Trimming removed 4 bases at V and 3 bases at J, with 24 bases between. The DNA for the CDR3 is TGTGCCAGCAGTTCCGTCCTTTGGCGCGGGGGCCGTAAAGAGACCCAGTACTTC. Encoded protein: CASSSVLWRGGRKETQYF.

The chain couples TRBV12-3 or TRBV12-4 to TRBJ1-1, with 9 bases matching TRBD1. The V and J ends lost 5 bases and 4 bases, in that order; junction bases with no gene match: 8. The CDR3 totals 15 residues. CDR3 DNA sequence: TGTGCCAGCAGTCGTCCGGGACAGGGTGCCACTGAAGCTTTCTTT. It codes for CASSRPGQGATEAFF.

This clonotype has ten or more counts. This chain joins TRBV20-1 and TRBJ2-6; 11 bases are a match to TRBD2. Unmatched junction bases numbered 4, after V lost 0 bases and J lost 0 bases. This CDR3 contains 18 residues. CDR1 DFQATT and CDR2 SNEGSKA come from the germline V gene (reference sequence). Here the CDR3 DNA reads TGCAGTGCTAGAGATATACTAGCGGGGGACTCTGGGGCCAACGTCCTGACTTTC. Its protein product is CSARDILAGDSGANVLTF.

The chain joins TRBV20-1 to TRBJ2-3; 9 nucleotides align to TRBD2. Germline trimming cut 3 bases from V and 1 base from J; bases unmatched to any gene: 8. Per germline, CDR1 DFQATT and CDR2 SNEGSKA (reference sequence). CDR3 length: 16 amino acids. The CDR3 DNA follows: TGCAGTGCTAGTGGATTAGCGGGAGAAGGCACAGATACGCAGTATTTT. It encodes CSASGLAGEGTDTQYF.

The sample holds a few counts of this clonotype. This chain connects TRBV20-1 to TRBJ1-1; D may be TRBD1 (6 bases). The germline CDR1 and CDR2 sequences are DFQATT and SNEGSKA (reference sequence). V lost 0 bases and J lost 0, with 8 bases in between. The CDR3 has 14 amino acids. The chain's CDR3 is CSARDQGMNTEAFF. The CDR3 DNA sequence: TGCAGTGCTAGAGATCAGGGGATGAACACTGAAGCTTTCTTT.

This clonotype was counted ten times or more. The CDR3 sequence: CASSFGGRGETQYF. The CDR3 DNA reads as TGTGCCAGCAGCTTCGGGGGCCGGGGAGAGACCCAGTACTTC. This chain links TRBV7-9 with TRBJ2-5; D is possibly TRBD1 or TRBD2 (6 bases each). This CDR3 spans 14 amino acids. Trimming took off 3 bases at V and 4 bases at J, with 12 bases between the two ends. Germline V gene lookup returns CDR1 SEHNR and CDR2 FQNEAQ (reference sequence).

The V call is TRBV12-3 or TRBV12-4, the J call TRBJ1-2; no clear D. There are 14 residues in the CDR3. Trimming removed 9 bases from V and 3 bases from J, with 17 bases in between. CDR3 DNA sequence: TGTGCCAGTGGCAGACGGCTAGGTGACTATGGCTACACCTTC. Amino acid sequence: CASGRRLGDYGYTF.

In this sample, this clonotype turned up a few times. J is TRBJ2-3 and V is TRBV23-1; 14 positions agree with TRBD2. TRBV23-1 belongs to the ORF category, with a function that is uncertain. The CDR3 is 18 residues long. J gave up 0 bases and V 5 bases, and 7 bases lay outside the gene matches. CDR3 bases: TGCGCCAGCAGTAAGACTAGCGGGAGGGCCAACAGCACAGATACGCAGTATTTT. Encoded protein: CASSKTSGRANSTDTQYF.

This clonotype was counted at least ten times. CDR3 bases: TGTGCCATCAGAGGGAGCTCTGGAAACACCATATATTTT. Its protein product is CAIRGSSGNTIYF. This rearrangement joins TRBV10-3 to TRBJ1-3; no reliable D call. Germline V gene lookup returns CDR1 ENHRY and CDR2 SYGVKD. With 6 bases removed from V and 0 bases from J, the gap between germline ends came to 6 bases. The CDR3 totals 13 residues.